This TCR beta chain was retrieved from a study of blood T cell repertoires in COVID-19. Looking at the study overall: PBMCs, B-cell-depleted T cells, or T cells provided the cDNA or gDNA that made up the material.

There are 15 residues in the CDR3. Germline lookup yields CDR1 SGHNT and CDR2 YYREEE (reference sequence). After removal of 1 base from V and 7 bases from J, the junction contained 4 bases not matched to a gene. In the authors' workflow: Amplifying reference gene primers gave estimates of nucleated cell counts. Here immunoSEQ multiplex PCR was the method, and the copy in TCRdb shows in-frame clones only, minus some. Clonal size and the V and J genes are those of that table, whereas D and trimming came from the DNA. The data show approximately 300,000 clones, about 90% seen once. The chain links TRBV5-4 to TRBJ1-6; the match to TRBD1 covers 8 bases. Sequenced: peripheral blood. The TCR comes from a woman aged 50 to 65 who had recovered from COVID-19. The CDR3 nucleotides are TGTGCCAGCAGCTTGCAGGGGGCGAGAAATTCACCCCTCCACTTT. Protein: CASSLQGARNSPLHF.